The text below deals with one T cell receptor (beta chain). Its cognate antigen is unknown. Only in-frame clones appear in the TCRdb table, and some are missing; sequencing was by immunoSEQ multiplex PCR. The table records more than 110,000 clones, approximately 85% of them present only once. This sample stems from a study of T cell responses to AZD1222 COVID-19 vaccine. The overall study: Second doses were pooled across both intervals (about 4 or about 12 weeks).

Whole-study findings and limits: The span of vaccine-associated CD4 TCRs extended across spike, with dominance at 160-218 and 743-854. Two AZD1222 doses significantly raised spike-specific TCR breadth and depth over controls. Nearly half of spike-specific TCRs reportedly go after variant regions that carry no mutations.

Sequenced here: peripheral blood, sampled on day 0 of AZD1222 vaccination. The sequence was obtained from an adult in good health.

The CDR3 DNA reads TGTGCCAGCAGTGAATGGCTAGCGGGGACAGATACGCAGTATTTT. This translates into CASSEWLAGTDTQYF. This sequence joins TRBV2 and TRBJ2-3; 9 bases are shared with TRBD2. V lost 2 bases and J lost 3; bases outside the gene matches: 3. The CDR3 runs to 15 residues. CDR1 and CDR2 (germline): SNHLY, FYNNEI. The whole variable domain, remainder taken from reference TRBV2 and TRBJ2-3, is EPEVTQTPSHQVTQMGQEVILRCVPISNHLYFYWYRQILGQKVEFLVSFYNNEISEKSEIFDDQFSVERPDGSNFTLKIRSTKLEDSAMYFCASSEWLAGTDTQYFGPGTRLTVL.